The 25 T cell receptor beta chains presented below share a single source sample, sequenced in a study of T cell responses to AZD1222 COVID-19 vaccine. Sequencing used immunoSEQ multiplex PCR; TCRdb keeps in-frame clones, though not all of them. Here the sample spans approximately 170,000 clones, less than 95% being singletons. The specimen was peripheral blood, collected on day 0 of AZD1222 vaccination. The receptors were gathered from an adult in good health.

The J gene is TRBJ2-3, the V gene TRBV28; D gene uncertain. V was clipped by 5 bases and J by 8 bases, with 14 bases between them. This CDR3 is built from 13 residues. Germline assignment: CDR1 MDHEN and CDR2 SYDVKM. The CDR3 DNA follows: TGTGCCAGCAGTCCGCCCTTCGCCGGTACGCAGTATTTT. Translated, it gives CASSPPFAGTQYF.

V gene TRBV24-1 combines with J gene TRBJ2-2, with a possible D match to TRBD2 (6 bases). Germline V gene data show CDR1 as KGHDR and CDR2 as SFDVKD. V shed 9 bases and J shed 1 base, with 14 bases lying between them. The CDR3 contains 15 residues. The CDR3, as DNA: TGTGCCACCGGGCTAGCGAGTGAGAACACCGGGGAGCTGTTTTTT. Translating gives CATGLASENTGELFF.

The rearrangement links TRBV1 to TRBJ2-7; the table's D call, TRBD2, was not checked against the DNA. TRBV1 is described as a pseudogene. The CDR3 sequence is 17 residues long. CDR3 nucleotides: TGCACCAGCAGCCAGGGAGGGTATAGCGGGCTCCGCTACGAGCAGTACTTC. It specifies CTSSQGGYSGLRYEQYF.

The gene calls are TRBV4-2 and TRBJ1-1, with D possibly TRBD1 on 6 matching bases. Trimming stripped 1 base from V and 11 bases from J, with 20 bases between. CDR1 LGHNA and CDR2 YNFKEQ come from the germline V gene. This CDR3 contains 15 residues. The chain's CDR3 is CASSQVGGSVEKAFF. CDR3 coding DNA: TGTGCCAGCAGCCAAGTTGGGGGCTCGGTGGAGAAGGCTTTCTTT.

The rearrangement uses TRBV5-1 and TRBJ1-6; 10 bases fit TRBD1. CDR1 is SGHRS and CDR2 is YFSETQ in the germline V gene. V gave up 4 bases and J gave up 9 bases; unmatched junction bases: 4. The CDR3 is made up of 14 amino acids. DNA of the CDR3: TGCGCCAGCAGCGCAGACAGGGGGCCTTCACCCCTCCACTTT. This translates into CASSADRGPSPLHF.

This clone was observed a handful of times. The chain carries TRBV3-1 (or the pseudogene TRBV3-2) and TRBJ1-4; TRBD1 aligns across 8 bases. Germline lookup yields CDR1 LGHDT and CDR2 YNNKEL (reference sequence). The CDR3 totals 15 residues. V shed 4 bases, J shed 5 bases, and the junction held 6 bases outside the gene matches. DNA of the CDR3: TGTGCCAGCAGCCCCCCGGGACAGGAGAATGAAAAACTGTTTTTT. It yields the protein CASSPPGQENEKLFF.

The V call is TRBV18, the J call TRBJ2-7; D remains ambiguous. Germline assignment: CDR1 KGHSH and CDR2 LQKENI. The length of the CDR3 is 13 residues. V lost 3 bases to trimming and J lost 0 bases, with 6 bases between them. The CDR3 nucleotides read TGTGCCAGCTCACCTGTGGCCTCCTACGAGCAGTACTTC. It codes for CASSPVASYEQYF. Supplemented by reference TRBV18 and TRBJ2-7, the full variable domain reads NAGVMQNPRHLVRRRGQEARLRCSPMKGHSHVYWYRQLPEEGLKFMVYLQKENIIDESGMPKERFSAEFPKEGPSILRIQQVVRGDSAAYFCASSPVASYEQYFGPGTRLTVT.

J is TRBJ2-7 and V is TRBV13, with 8 bases matching TRBD1. CDR3 size: 15 residues. V shed 2 bases and J 3 bases; nucleotides not matched to a gene: 6. Germline V gene lookup returns CDR1 PRHDT and CDR2 FYEKMQ (reference sequence). CDR3 nucleotide sequence: TGTGCCAGCAGCTTAATAGGACAGGGCAACTACGAGCAGTACTTC. This gives the protein CASSLIGQGNYEQYF.

The chain has TRBV19 and TRBJ2-1, with 7 bases lining up with TRBD2. CDR1 is LNHDA, CDR2 SQIVND, per germline (reference sequence). Trimming took 9 bases from V and 15 from J; bases not matched to a gene: 8. The CDR3 loop spans 10 amino acids. CDR3 coding DNA: TGTGCCAGCGGCGCGGGAGAGGTGTTCTTC. Its translation is CASGAGEVFF.

This clone was seen just once. The chain joins TRBV5-1 to TRBJ2-2; 8 nucleotides agree with TRBD2. The germline V gene has CDR1 SGHRS and CDR2 YFSETQ. The CDR3 runs to 17 residues. With 1 base clipped from V and 4 bases from J, the junction kept 9 bases outside the gene matches. CDR3 region: CASSLQGSGMGTGELFF. CDR3 DNA sequence: TGCGCCAGCAGCTTGCAAGGTAGCGGGATGGGCACCGGGGAGCTGTTTTTT.

V is TRBV5-1 and J is TRBJ1-3, with D uncertain. CDR1 SGHRS and CDR2 YFSETQ come from the germline V gene. Trimming removed 5 bases at V and 0 bases at J, with 12 bases between. The CDR3 totals 15 residues. Here the CDR3 reads CASRSGLTSGNTIYF. DNA for the CDR3: TGCGCCAGCAGATCTGGACTGACCTCTGGAAACACCATATATTTT.

J is TRBJ2-7 and V is TRBV5-1, with no clear D. CDR1 is SGHRS and CDR2 is YFSETQ in the germline V gene. The CDR3 is 17 residues long. Trimming cost V 1 base and J 5 bases, with 22 bases left between them. Here the CDR3 DNA reads TGCGCCAGCAGCTTGATGATCGGGCTCCTAACCCTCGACGAGCAGTACTTC. Its protein product is CASSLMIGLLTLDEQYF.

This chain uses TRBV7-3 with TRBJ2-7; D not resolved. Germline V gene lookup returns CDR1 SGHTA and CDR2 FQGTGA. This CDR3 is 13 amino acids long. Trimming took off 5 bases at V and 4 bases at J, with 12 bases between the two ends. The CDR3 reads CASSQGALYEQYF. CDR3 bases: TGTGCCAGCAGCCAAGGAGCGTTATACGAGCAGTACTTC. Using reference TRBV7-3 and TRBJ2-7 for the parts outside the CDR3, the full variable domain is GAGVSQTPSNKVTEKGKYVELRCDPISGHTALYWYRQSLGQGPEFLIYFQGTGAADDSGLPNDRFFAVRPEGSVSTLKIQRTERGDSAVYLCASSQGALYEQYFGPGTRLTVT.

This chain uses TRBV28 with TRBJ2-6, with D unresolved. The germline CDR1 and CDR2 sequences are MDHEN and SYDVKM. The germline V and J ends were trimmed by 4 bases and 4 bases, with 11 bases remaining between them. The CDR3 is 15 amino acids. The CDR3 here is CASSSTGWGANVLTF. For the CDR3, the DNA is TGTGCCAGCAGTTCAACGGGCTGGGGGGCCAACGTCCTGACTTTC.

V gene TRBV2 combines with J gene TRBJ2-7; 11 bases line up with TRBD2. V shed 3 bases, J shed 4 bases, and the junction held 17 bases outside the gene matches. CDR3 length equals 19 residues. Looked up from germline, CDR1 is SNHLY and CDR2 is FYNNEI. CDR3 sequence reads: CASSDQLSLLAGVEYEQYF. The CDR3 nucleotides are TGTGCCAGCAGTGATCAGCTAAGCCTACTAGCGGGAGTAGAATACGAGCAGTACTTC.

This chain joins TRBV7-8 and TRBJ2-1, with D possibly TRBD2 on 5 matching bases. Germline V lookup: CDR1 SGHVS, CDR2 FQNEAQ. Trimming cost V 5 bases and J 0 bases, with 17 bases left between them. The CDR3 totals 17 residues. The CDR3 DNA reads as TGTGCCAGCAGCCTCGCCTGGAGGAGGAGCTCCTACAATGAGCAGTTCTTC. It yields the protein CASSLAWRRSSYNEQFF. The full variable domain, in which reference TRBV7-8 and TRBJ2-1 provide the parts outside the CDR3, is GAGVSQSPRYKVAKRGQDVALRCDPISGHVSLFWYQQALGQGPEFLTYFQNEAQLDKSGLPSDRFFAERPEGSVSTLKIQRTQQEDSAVYLCASSLAWRRSSYNEQFFGPGTRLTVL.

The rearrangement joins TRBV28 to TRBJ1-5, with D tentatively TRBD1 (6 bases). Deletions cut 4 bases from V and 2 bases from J, with 24 bases between. CDR3 length equals 19 residues. Germline CDR1 reads MDHEN; CDR2 reads SYDVKM. CDR3 sequence (DNA): TGTGCCAGCAGTTCCCCCGGGAACAGGGCAGTTGTCGGCAATCAGCCCCAGCATTTT. As protein: CASSSPGNRAVVGNQPQHF.

The chain couples TRBV7-8 to TRBJ2-1, with D perhaps TRBD1 (5 bases). Germline-derived CDR1 and CDR2 are SGHVS and FQNEAQ. V was trimmed by 0 bases and J by 8 bases, leaving 11 bases between them. The CDR3 is 14 amino acids. The CDR3 bases are TGTGCCAGCAGCTTAGCGGGGCTCTTCGATGAGCAGTTCTTC. Amino acid sequence: CASSLAGLFDEQFF. The full variable domain, rest sourced from reference TRBV7-8 and TRBJ2-1, is GAGVSQSPRYKVAKRGQDVALRCDPISGHVSLFWYQQALGQGPEFLTYFQNEAQLDKSGLPSDRFFAERPEGSVSTLKIQRTQQEDSAVYLCASSLAGLFDEQFFGPGTRLTVL.

The V gene is TRBV5-4, the J gene TRBJ1-2; D remains unclear. V was pared by 6 bases and J by 5 bases, with 14 bases between. The CDR3 has 13 residues. The V gene's germline CDR1 is SGHNT and CDR2 YYREEE (reference sequence). The CDR3 sequence: CASTSTPGYGYTF. The DNA for the CDR3 is TGTGCCAGCACCTCCACCCCCGGGTATGGCTACACCTTC.

V is TRBV5-5 and J is TRBJ1-3; 10 bases fit TRBD1. V shed 4 bases, J shed 8 bases, and the junction held 3 bases outside the gene matches. The CDR3 consists of 13 residues. The V gene's germline CDR1 is SGHKS and CDR2 YYEKEE (reference sequence). CDR3 protein: CASSLGQGDTIYF. In nucleotides, the CDR3 is TGTGCCAGCAGCCTCGGACAGGGGGACACCATATATTTT. Complete variable domain (other parts from reference TRBV5-5 and TRBJ1-3): DAGVTQSPTHLIKTRGQQVTLRCSPISGHKSVSWYQQVLGQGPQFIFQYYEKEERGRGNFPDRFSARQFPNYSSELNVNALLLGDSALYLCASSLGQGDTIYFGEGSWLTVV.

The CDR3 reads CASSSPRQGRYGYTF. The CDR3 DNA reads TGTGCCAGCAGCTCCCCTCGACAGGGCCGGTATGGCTACACCTTC. The V call is TRBV7-9, the J call TRBJ1-2; 7 bases align to TRBD1. V lost 4 bases to trimming and J lost 5 bases; unmatched junction nucleotides: 10. Germline lookup yields CDR1 SEHNR and CDR2 FQNEAQ (reference sequence). The CDR3 runs to 15 residues. Full variable domain (remainder filled in from reference TRBV7-9 and TRBJ1-2): DTGVSQNPRHKITKRGQNVTFRCDPISEHNRLYWYRQTLGQGPEFLTYFQNEAQLEKSRLLSDRFSAERPKGSFSTLEIQRTEQGDSAMYLCASSSPRQGRYGYTFGSGTRLTVV.

The V call is TRBV7-9, the J call TRBJ2-3; 11 nucleotides match TRBD2. This CDR3 has 14 amino acids. CDR1 and CDR2 (germline): SEHNR, FQNEAQ (reference sequence). Trimming removed 3 bases from V and 8 bases from J; junction bases left unmatched: 4. CDR3 in amino acids: CASSFRLAGITQYF. The DNA of the CDR3 is TGTGCCAGCAGCTTTCGACTAGCGGGAATTACGCAGTATTTT.

This sequence joins TRBV20-1 and TRBJ2-1; 10 nucleotides match TRBD2. After removal of 3 bases from V and 1 base from J, the junction contained 12 bases not matched to a gene. This CDR3 spans 18 amino acids. Germline CDR1 is DFQATT and CDR2 is SNEGSKA (reference sequence). The CDR3 protein is CSASRPSGRGKSYNEQFF. CDR3 coding DNA: TGCAGTGCTAGTAGGCCTAGCGGGAGAGGGAAGTCCTACAATGAGCAGTTCTTC.

The chain joins TRBV3-1 (or the pseudogene TRBV3-2) to TRBJ1-6; TRBD1 is a possible D gene (5 bases). The CDR3 is 15 residues long. With 1 base removed from V and 8 bases from J, the gap between germline ends came to 12 bases. The V gene's germline CDR1 is LGHDT and CDR2 YNNKEL (reference sequence). The DNA for the CDR3 is TGTGCCAGCAGCCAAGGGGGCGGGGACTATTCACCCCTCCACTTT. Amino acids: CASSQGGGDYSPLHF.

The chain carries TRBV19 and TRBJ1-1, with D possibly TRBD1 on 6 matching bases. CDR3 length: 15 amino acids. Germline V gene lookup returns CDR1 LNHDA and CDR2 SQIVND (reference sequence). Trimming took 5 bases from V and 0 from J, leaving 13 bases between them. CDR3 sequence reads: CASSLFGGMNTEAFF. In DNA, the CDR3 is TGTGCCAGTAGTCTCTTTGGGGGCATGAACACTGAAGCTTTCTTT.